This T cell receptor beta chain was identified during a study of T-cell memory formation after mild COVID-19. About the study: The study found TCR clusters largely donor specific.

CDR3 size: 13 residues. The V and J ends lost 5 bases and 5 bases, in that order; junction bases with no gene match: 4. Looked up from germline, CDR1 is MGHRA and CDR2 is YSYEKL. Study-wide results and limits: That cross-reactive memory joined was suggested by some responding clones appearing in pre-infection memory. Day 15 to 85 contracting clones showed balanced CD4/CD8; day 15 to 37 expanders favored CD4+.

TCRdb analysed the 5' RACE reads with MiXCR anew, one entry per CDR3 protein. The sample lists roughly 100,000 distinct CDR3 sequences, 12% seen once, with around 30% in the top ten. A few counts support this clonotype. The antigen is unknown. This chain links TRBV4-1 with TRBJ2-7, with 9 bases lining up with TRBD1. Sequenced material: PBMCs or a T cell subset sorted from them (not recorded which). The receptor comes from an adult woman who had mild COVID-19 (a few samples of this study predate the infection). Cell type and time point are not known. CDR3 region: CASSTGTGNEQYF. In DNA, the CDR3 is TGCGCCAGCAGCACCGGGACAGGGAACGAGCAGTACTTC.